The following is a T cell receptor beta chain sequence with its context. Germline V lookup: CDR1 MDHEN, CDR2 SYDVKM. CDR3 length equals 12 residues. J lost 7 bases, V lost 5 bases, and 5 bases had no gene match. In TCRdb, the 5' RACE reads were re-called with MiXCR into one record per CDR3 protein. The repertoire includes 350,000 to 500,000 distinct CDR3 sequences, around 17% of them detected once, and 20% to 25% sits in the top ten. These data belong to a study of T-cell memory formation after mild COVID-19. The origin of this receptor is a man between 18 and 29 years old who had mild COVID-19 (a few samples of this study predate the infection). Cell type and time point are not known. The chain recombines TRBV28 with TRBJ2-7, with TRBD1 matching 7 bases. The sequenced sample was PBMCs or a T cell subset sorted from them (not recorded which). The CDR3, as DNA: TGTGCCAGCAGTACGGACAGGCGGGAGCAGTACGTC. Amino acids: CASSTDRREQYV.